One and the same sample provided the 32 T cell receptor beta chains below, sequenced in a study of blood T cell repertoires in COVID-19. Clones were read by immunoSEQ multiplex PCR, and TCRdb kept only the in-frame ones, dropping some. The sample includes about 200,000 clones, about four fifths seen only once; the top ten take roughly 2.5%. The specimen was peripheral blood. The origin of the receptors is a woman in her thirties or forties with active or convalescent COVID-19.

The rearrangement links TRBV11-2 to TRBJ2-5; D remains unclear. The CDR3 sequence is 13 residues long. Trimming removed 7 bases at V and 0 bases at J, with 9 bases between. Germline loops: CDR1 SGHAT, CDR2 FQNNGV. The CDR3 region is CASNPRNQETQYF. DNA for the CDR3: TGTGCCAGCAACCCGCGGAACCAAGAGACCCAGTACTTC. Looking up the rest from reference TRBV11-2 and TRBJ2-5 gives the full variable domain: EAGVAQSPRYKIIEKRQSVAFWCNPISGHATLYWYQQILGQGPKLLIQFQNNGVVDDSQLPKDRFSAERLKGVDSTLKIQPAKLEDSAVYLCASNPRNQETQYFGPGTRLLVL.

The rearrangement links TRBV24-1 to TRBJ1-2, with 8 positions matching TRBD1. J was trimmed by 3 bases and V by 6 bases; bases with no gene match: 2. Germline lookup yields CDR1 KGHDR and CDR2 SFDVKD. CDR3 size: 13 residues. CDR3 DNA: TGTGCCACCAGTCAACAGGGGGACTATGGCTACACCTTC. This sequence encodes CATSQQGDYGYTF.

The chain joins TRBV6-4 to TRBJ2-2, with D perhaps matching TRBD1 (5 bases). Trimming cost V 4 bases and J 0 bases, with 21 bases left between them. CDR3 length equals 19 residues. Germline assignment: CDR1 MRHNA and CDR2 SNTAGT. The chain's CDR3 is CASSVISDQGWANTGELFF. CDR3 nucleotide sequence: TGTGCCAGCAGTGTCATCTCCGACCAGGGTTGGGCGAACACCGGGGAGCTGTTTTTT.

This chain uses TRBV19 with TRBJ2-1, with 10 positions matching TRBD2. The J segment lost 2 bases and the V segment lost 3 bases, leaving 1 base of the junction unmatched. The germline V gene encodes CDR1 LNHDA and CDR2 SQIVND (reference sequence). The CDR3 loop spans 15 amino acids. The CDR3 region is CASSMGTSAYNEQFF. The CDR3 nucleotides are TGTGCCAGTAGTATGGGGACTAGCGCCTACAATGAGCAGTTCTTC.

V and J are TRBV18 and TRBJ1-1; D ambiguous. V dropped 3 bases and J dropped 4 bases, with 9 bases sitting between them. The germline gives CDR1 KGHSH, CDR2 LQKENI. This CDR3 contains 13 residues. This CDR3 reads CASSPARSTEAFF. The CDR3 bases are TGTGCCAGCTCACCGGCACGGAGCACTGAAGCTTTCTTT.

The V and J genes are TRBV13 and TRBJ2-1; TRBD2 matches at 12 bases. Germline loops: CDR1 PRHDT, CDR2 FYEKMQ (reference sequence). The V and J ends lost 5 bases and 0 bases, in that order; junction bases with no gene match: 14. The CDR3 extends over 20 amino acids. CDR3 sequence (DNA): TGTGCCAGCAGCGCAGGACTAGCGGGATTTCTGTGGGGCTCCTACAATGAGCAGTTCTTC. Translated, it gives CASSAGLAGFLWGSYNEQFF.

The chain joins TRBV24-1 to TRBJ2-3; 7 positions match TRBD1. This CDR3 has 16 residues. V shed 2 bases, J shed 4 bases, and the junction held 8 bases outside the gene matches. Germline CDR1 reads KGHDR; CDR2 reads SFDVKD. The CDR3 DNA follows: TGTGCCACCAGTGATTCGGGACAGCCCTTTTCAGATACGCAGTATTTT. This codes for CATSDSGQPFSDTQYF.

The V gene is TRBV10-3, the J gene TRBJ2-1, with TRBD2 matching 12 bases. V lost 1 base, J lost 4 bases, and 2 bases stayed unmatched. The CDR3 covers 16 residues. The germline CDR1 and CDR2 sequences are ENHRY and SYGVKD. The CDR3, as DNA: TGTGCCATCAGTGAGTGGCTAGCGGGAGGGTACAATGAGCAGTTCTTC. Translating gives CAISEWLAGGYNEQFF.

J is TRBJ1-6 and V is TRBV6-5; maybe TRBD1 (5 bases). Germline values: CDR1 MNHEY, CDR2 SVGAGI. The V gene lost 9 bases and the J gene lost 9 bases, with 18 bases spanning the gap. The length of the CDR3 is 14 residues. The chain's CDR3 is CARAGERHPSPLHF. In nucleotides, the CDR3 is TGTGCCAGGGCGGGGGAGAGGCATCCTTCACCCCTCCACTTT.

This rearrangement joins TRBV3-1 (or the pseudogene TRBV3-2) to TRBJ1-2; 8 bases map to TRBD1. CDR1 and CDR2 from the germline V gene are LGHDT and YNNKEL (reference sequence). This CDR3 has 14 residues. Trimming at V came to 5 bases and at J to 4 bases, leaving 6 bases not matched to a gene. CDR3 bases: TGTGCCAGCAGCTCTCAGGGGGCGGGCTATGGCTACACCTTC. Amino acid sequence: CASSSQGAGYGYTF.

The chain couples TRBV6-2 or TRBV6-3 to TRBJ2-3; TRBD2 matches 7 bases. The V gene's germline CDR1 is MNHEY and CDR2 SVGEGT. V shed 1 base and J 4 bases; nucleotides not matched to a gene: 2. This CDR3 comprises 14 residues. The CDR3 region has the DNA TGTGCCAGCAGTTACTTTGGACTAGCAGATACGCAGTATTTT. It yields the protein CASSYFGLADTQYF.

Ten or more counts support this clone. Other DNA sequences in the same sample also yield this CDR3. The chain carries TRBV11-2 and TRBJ2-1, with D perhaps TRBD1 (5 bases). Germline V CDR1 and CDR2: SGHAT, FQNNGV. V lost 1 base and J 0 bases, leaving 10 bases between the germline ends. CDR3 length: 16 amino acids. The CDR3 here is CASSLARDSSYNEQFF. The DNA for the CDR3 is TGTGCCAGCAGCTTAGCCAGGGATAGCTCCTACAATGAGCAGTTCTTC.

This chain joins TRBV6-1 and TRBJ2-1; 10 bases line up with TRBD2. V lost 6 bases to trimming and J lost 4 bases; unmatched junction nucleotides: 6. CDR1 is MNHNS, CDR2 SASEGT, per germline. CDR3 length: 15 residues. As DNA, the CDR3 is TGTGCCAGCAGCCGCCTAGCGGGGGAATACAATGAGCAGTTCTTC. Amino acid sequence: CASSRLAGEYNEQFF.

This clone was detected many times. This chain links TRBV5-1 with TRBJ2-7; 8 nucleotides align to TRBD1. The trim removed 2 bases at V and 0 bases at J, leaving 10 bases unmatched. Germline V gene lookup returns CDR1 SGHRS and CDR2 YFSETQ. This CDR3 contains 17 residues. The CDR3 loop reads CASSFTRTGPSSYEQYF. The CDR3 nucleotides read TGCGCCAGCAGCTTTACTAGGACAGGGCCCTCCTCCTACGAGCAGTACTTC.

This clone was picked up one time. The V call is TRBV5-1, the J call TRBJ2-7; TRBD1 matches 11 bases. V shed 5 bases and J 3 bases; nucleotides not matched to a gene: 4. This CDR3 has 14 residues. In germline, CDR1 is SGHRS, CDR2 YFSETQ. CDR3 amino acids: CASRSGTGGYEQYF. The CDR3, as DNA: TGCGCCAGCAGATCCGGGACAGGGGGCTACGAGCAGTACTTC. The variable domain in full, completed from reference TRBV5-1 and TRBJ2-7, reads KAGVTQTPRYLIKTRGQQVTLSCSPISGHRSVSWYQQTPGQGLQFLFEYFSETQRNKGNFPGRFSGRQFSNSRSEMNVSTLELGDSALYLCASRSGTGGYEQYFGPGTRLTVT.

The table lists this clone with a few counts. V usage is TRBV7-2 and J usage is TRBJ1-2, with 7 bases that match TRBD1. Germline lookup yields CDR1 SGHTA and CDR2 FQGNSA. There are 16 residues in the CDR3. J gave up 4 bases and V 5 bases, and 13 bases lay outside the gene matches. The CDR3 here is CASSRDLQGIGYGYTF. In DNA form, the CDR3 reads TGTGCCAGCAGCCGGGACTTACAGGGGATCGGCTATGGCTACACCTTC.

J is TRBJ2-7 and V is TRBV4-1; D is unclear. The V end was cut by 5 bases, the J end by 0 bases, with 8 bases between. The CDR3 runs to 13 residues. Germline assignment: CDR1 MGHRA and CDR2 YSYEKL. The CDR3 here is CASSTQISYEQYF. The CDR3 nucleotides read TGCGCCAGCAGCACACAGATCTCCTACGAGCAGTACTTC.

The CDR3 is CASSGRGSYNEQFF. CDR3 nucleotide sequence: TGCGCCAGCAGTGGAAGGGGGTCCTACAATGAGCAGTTCTTC. V and J are TRBV10-2 and TRBJ2-1, with a possible D match to TRBD1 (6 bases). The germline gives CDR1 WSHSY, CDR2 SAAADI. CDR3 size: 14 residues. With 4 bases removed from V and 1 base from J, the gap between germline ends came to 8 bases.

The chain carries TRBV7-3 and TRBJ2-2; 10 bases align to TRBD1. This CDR3 spans 18 amino acids. Germline V CDR1 and CDR2: SGHTA, FQGTGA. Trimming removed 2 bases from V and 3 bases from J; junction bases left unmatched: 9. The CDR3 protein is CASSLEASGTGDTGELFF. The DNA for the CDR3 is TGTGCCAGCAGCTTAGAGGCGTCGGGGACAGGGGACACCGGGGAGCTGTTTTTT.

The gene calls are TRBV6-5 and TRBJ2-7, with TRBD2 as a possible D gene (6 bases). CDR3 length: 14 amino acids. The germline V gene has CDR1 MNHEY and CDR2 SVGAGI. The V gene lost 6 bases and the J gene lost 2 bases, with 14 bases spanning the gap. CDR3 sequence (DNA): TGTGCCAGCAGGTCGGGACTCGGGCCCTACGAGCAGTACTTC. It codes for CASRSGLGPYEQYF.

The chain recombines TRBV19 with TRBJ1-2; 7 bases line up with TRBD1. Per the germline V gene, CDR1 is LNHDA and CDR2 is SQIVND (reference sequence). The CDR3 length is 14 residues. Trimming at V came to 7 bases and at J to 2 bases, leaving 7 bases not matched to a gene. The CDR3 DNA reads as TGTGCCAGTACCTCGGACAGGCTGAACTATGGCTACACCTTC. Translated: CASTSDRLNYGYTF.

The chain is built from TRBV3-1 (or the pseudogene TRBV3-2) and TRBJ1-1; TRBD1 matches 9 bases. There are 14 residues in the CDR3. Trimming removed 6 bases from V and 1 base from J; junction bases left unmatched: 3. Per germline, CDR1 LGHDT and CDR2 YNNKEL (reference sequence). The CDR3 reads CASRGQGSNTEAFF. The CDR3 DNA sequence: TGTGCCAGCAGGGGACAGGGTTCGAACACTGAAGCTTTCTTT.

V usage is TRBV7-9 and J usage is TRBJ2-7; 8 bases agree with TRBD2. Germline V CDR1 and CDR2: SEHNR, FQNEAQ (reference sequence). CDR3 length: 16 residues. The junction had 10 bases not matched to a gene; V was cut back by 5 bases and J by 1 base. DNA for the CDR3: TGTGCCAGCAGCGGAGACGGGGGGGCCGGGTCCTACGAGCAGTACTTC. Protein sequence: CASSGDGGAGSYEQYF.

V and J are TRBV28 and TRBJ1-2; D remains unclear. The V gene lost 2 bases and the J gene lost 4 bases, with 5 bases spanning the gap. CDR1 and CDR2 (germline): MDHEN, SYDVKM. The length of the CDR3 is 12 residues. The CDR3 region has the DNA TGTGCCAGCAGTTTACCAGGCTATGGCTACACCTTC. This encodes CASSLPGYGYTF.

The V call is TRBV5-4, the J call TRBJ2-7, with D possibly TRBD2 on 5 matching bases. Germline-derived CDR1 and CDR2 are SGHNT and YYREEE (reference sequence). Trimming stripped 1 base from V and 1 base from J, with 12 bases between. The CDR3 length is 15 residues. The CDR3 sequence is CASSLRAGSSYEQYF. The CDR3, as DNA: TGTGCCAGCAGCTTGAGGGCGGGCTCATCCTACGAGCAGTACTTC.

V and J are TRBV5-1 and TRBJ2-2; a weak D match, TRBD2 (5 bases). Germline V gives CDR1 SGHRS, CDR2 YFSETQ. The CDR3 spans 13 residues. The germline V and J ends were trimmed by 7 bases and 4 bases, with 11 bases remaining between them. CDR3 sequence: CASSSGTTGELFF. The CDR3 region has the DNA TGCGCCAGCTCTTCGGGAACCACCGGGGAGCTGTTTTTT.

This chain joins TRBV18 and TRBJ2-3, with D tentatively TRBD1 (6 bases). V was cut by 3 bases and J by 2 bases, with 9 bases left in between. This CDR3 is built from 14 residues. CDR1 is KGHSH, CDR2 LQKENI, per germline. The CDR3 spells CASSPGQNTDTQYF. CDR3 in DNA: TGTGCCAGCTCACCCGGACAGAACACAGATACGCAGTATTTT.

The V call is TRBV5-4, the J call TRBJ1-2; D uncertain. The CDR3 runs 13 residues. Trimming removed 3 bases from V and 3 bases from J, with 9 bases in between. CDR1 and CDR2 (germline): SGHNT, YYREEE (reference sequence). The CDR3 is CASSSDEDYGYTF. Here the CDR3 DNA reads TGTGCCAGCAGCTCTGACGAGGACTATGGCTACACCTTC.

V and J are TRBV18 and TRBJ2-2; D is unclear. Germline lookup yields CDR1 KGHSH and CDR2 LQKENI. CDR3 length: 15 residues. Trimming pared 2 bases from V and 2 bases from J, leaving 9 bases between. The DNA of the CDR3 is TGTGCCAGCTCACCAACACAAGAAAACACCGGGGAGCTGTTTTTT. Its translation: CASSPTQENTGELFF.

The chain uses TRBV4-1 and TRBJ1-3; TRBD1 matches 7 bases. CDR1 is MGHRA, CDR2 YSYEKL, per germline. The junction had 14 bases not matched to a gene; V was cut back by 6 bases and J by 0 bases. The CDR3 is 18 residues long. The CDR3 is CASRAAQDRTDSGNTIYF. CDR3 nucleotides: TGCGCCAGCAGAGCTGCCCAGGACAGGACCGACTCTGGAAACACCATATATTTT.

The chain employs TRBV6-1 and TRBJ2-1; no reliable D call. There are 15 residues in the CDR3. Germline V gene sequence: CDR1 MNHNS, CDR2 SASEGT. V lost 1 base, J lost 8 bases, and 15 bases lay in between. This CDR3 reads CASSEEVSSWDEQFF. The CDR3 region has the DNA TGTGCCAGCAGTGAAGAGGTTAGCTCTTGGGATGAGCAGTTCTTC.

This rearrangement joins TRBV28 to TRBJ2-5, with D perhaps matching TRBD1 (5 bases). Germline assignment: CDR1 MDHEN and CDR2 SYDVKM. The CDR3 has 17 residues. Trimming pared 6 bases from V and 4 bases from J, leaving 24 bases between. This chain's CDR3 is CASSHLLGRDVRETQYF. The CDR3 DNA reads TGTGCCAGCAGCCACCTTCTGGGCAGGGATGTACGAGAGACCCAGTACTTC.